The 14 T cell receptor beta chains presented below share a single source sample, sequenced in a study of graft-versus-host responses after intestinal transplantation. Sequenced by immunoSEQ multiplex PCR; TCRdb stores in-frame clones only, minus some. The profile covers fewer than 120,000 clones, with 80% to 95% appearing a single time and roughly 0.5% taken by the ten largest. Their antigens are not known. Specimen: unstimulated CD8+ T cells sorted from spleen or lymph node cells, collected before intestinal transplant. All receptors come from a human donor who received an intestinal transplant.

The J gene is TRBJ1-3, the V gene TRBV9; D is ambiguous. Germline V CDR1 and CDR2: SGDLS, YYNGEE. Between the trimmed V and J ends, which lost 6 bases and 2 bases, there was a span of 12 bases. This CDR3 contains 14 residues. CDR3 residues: CASNPGPAGNTIYF. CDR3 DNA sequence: TGTGCCAGCAACCCCGGCCCGGCTGGAAACACCATATATTTT.

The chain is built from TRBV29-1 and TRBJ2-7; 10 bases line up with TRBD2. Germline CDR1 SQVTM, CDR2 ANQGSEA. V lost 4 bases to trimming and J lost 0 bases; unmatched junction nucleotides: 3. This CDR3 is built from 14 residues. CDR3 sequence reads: CSVVWTSGSYEQYF. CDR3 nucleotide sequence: TGCAGCGTTGTTTGGACTAGCGGCTCCTACGAGCAGTACTTC.

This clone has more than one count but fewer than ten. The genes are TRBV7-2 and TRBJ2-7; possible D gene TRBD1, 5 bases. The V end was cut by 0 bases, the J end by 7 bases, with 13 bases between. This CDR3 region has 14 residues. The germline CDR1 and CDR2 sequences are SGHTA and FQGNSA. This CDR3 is CASSLALTDGEQYF. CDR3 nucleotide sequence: TGTGCCAGCAGCTTAGCGCTGACAGACGGGGAGCAGTACTTC.

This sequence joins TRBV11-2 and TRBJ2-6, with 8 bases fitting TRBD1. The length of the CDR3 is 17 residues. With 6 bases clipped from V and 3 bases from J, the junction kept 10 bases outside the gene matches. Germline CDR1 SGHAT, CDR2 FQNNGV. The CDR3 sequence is CASSPGTGRIGANVLTF. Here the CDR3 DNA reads TGTGCCAGCAGTCCCGGGACAGGAAGAATTGGGGCCAACGTCCTGACTTTC.

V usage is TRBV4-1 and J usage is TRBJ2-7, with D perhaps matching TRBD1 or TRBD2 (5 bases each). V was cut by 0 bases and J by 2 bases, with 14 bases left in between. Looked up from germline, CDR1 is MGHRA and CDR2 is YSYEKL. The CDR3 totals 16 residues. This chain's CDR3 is CASSQEGEPSTYEQYF. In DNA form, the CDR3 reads TGCGCCAGCAGCCAAGAAGGGGAGCCCTCCACCTACGAGCAGTACTTC.

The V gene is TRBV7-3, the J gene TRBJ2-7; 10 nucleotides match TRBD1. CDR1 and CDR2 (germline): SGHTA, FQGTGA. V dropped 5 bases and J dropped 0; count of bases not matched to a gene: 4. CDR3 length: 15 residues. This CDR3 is CASSLGTGDSYEQYF. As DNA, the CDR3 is TGTGCCAGCAGCCTAGGGACAGGGGACTCCTACGAGCAGTACTTC.

DNA for the CDR3: TGTGCCAGCAGCTCCCTAGGGAGACAGTTGAACACTGAAGCTTTCTTT. Amino acid sequence: CASSSLGRQLNTEAFF. The chain has TRBV7-9 and TRBJ1-1; tentative D call: TRBD1 (5 bases). The V gene's germline CDR1 is SEHNR and CDR2 FQNEAQ (reference sequence). There are 16 residues in the CDR3. The V end was cut by 4 bases, the J end by 0 bases, with 15 bases between.

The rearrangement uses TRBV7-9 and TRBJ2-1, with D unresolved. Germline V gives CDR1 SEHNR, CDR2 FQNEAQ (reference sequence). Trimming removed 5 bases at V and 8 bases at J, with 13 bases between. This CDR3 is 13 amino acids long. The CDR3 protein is CASSATSRYEQFF. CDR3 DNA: TGTGCCAGCAGCGCTACATCTCGTTATGAGCAGTTCTTC.

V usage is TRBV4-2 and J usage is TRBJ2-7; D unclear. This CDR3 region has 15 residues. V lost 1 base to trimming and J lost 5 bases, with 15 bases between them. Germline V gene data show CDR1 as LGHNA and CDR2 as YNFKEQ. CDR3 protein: CASSQADTLPHEQYF. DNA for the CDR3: TGTGCCAGCAGCCAAGCTGACACGCTCCCACACGAGCAGTACTTC.

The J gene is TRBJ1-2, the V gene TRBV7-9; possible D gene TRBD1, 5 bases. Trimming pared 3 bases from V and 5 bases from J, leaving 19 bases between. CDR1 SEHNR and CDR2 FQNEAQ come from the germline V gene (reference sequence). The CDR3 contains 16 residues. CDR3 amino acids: CASSLGRGTGEYGYTF. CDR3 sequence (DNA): TGTGCCAGCAGCTTGGGGCGGGGCACAGGCGAATATGGCTACACCTTC.

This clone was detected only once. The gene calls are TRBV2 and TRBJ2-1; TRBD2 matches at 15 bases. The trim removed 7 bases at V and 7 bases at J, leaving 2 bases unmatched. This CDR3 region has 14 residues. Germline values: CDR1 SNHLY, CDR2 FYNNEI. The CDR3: CASIGTSGRNEQFF. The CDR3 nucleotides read TGTGCCAGCATCGGGACTAGCGGGAGGAATGAGCAGTTCTTC. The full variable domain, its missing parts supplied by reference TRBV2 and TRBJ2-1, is EPEVTQTPSHQVTQMGQEVILRCVPISNHLYFYWYRQILGQKVEFLVSFYNNEISEKSEIFDDQFSVERPDGSNFTLKIRSTKLEDSAMYFCASIGTSGRNEQFFGPGTRLTVL.

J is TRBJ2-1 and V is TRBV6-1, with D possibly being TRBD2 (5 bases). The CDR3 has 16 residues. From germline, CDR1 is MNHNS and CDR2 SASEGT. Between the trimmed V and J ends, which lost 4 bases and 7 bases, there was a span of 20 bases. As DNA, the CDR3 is TGTGCCAGCAGTGGAACGAGCGGCTCCCTGGGTAATGAGCAGTTCTTC. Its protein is CASSGTSGSLGNEQFF.

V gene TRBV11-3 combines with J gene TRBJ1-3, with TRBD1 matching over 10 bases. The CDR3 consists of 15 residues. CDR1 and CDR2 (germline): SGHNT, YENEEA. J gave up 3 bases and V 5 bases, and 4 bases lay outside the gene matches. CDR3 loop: CASSRTGGYGNTIYF. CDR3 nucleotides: TGTGCCAGCAGCCGGACAGGGGGATATGGAAACACCATATATTTT.

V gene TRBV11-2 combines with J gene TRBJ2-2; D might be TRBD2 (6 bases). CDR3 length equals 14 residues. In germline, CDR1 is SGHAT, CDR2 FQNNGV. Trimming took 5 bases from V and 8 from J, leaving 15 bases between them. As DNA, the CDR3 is TGTGCCAGCAGCACCTCGGGACTCATTGGGGAGCTGTTTTTT. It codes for CASSTSGLIGELFF.